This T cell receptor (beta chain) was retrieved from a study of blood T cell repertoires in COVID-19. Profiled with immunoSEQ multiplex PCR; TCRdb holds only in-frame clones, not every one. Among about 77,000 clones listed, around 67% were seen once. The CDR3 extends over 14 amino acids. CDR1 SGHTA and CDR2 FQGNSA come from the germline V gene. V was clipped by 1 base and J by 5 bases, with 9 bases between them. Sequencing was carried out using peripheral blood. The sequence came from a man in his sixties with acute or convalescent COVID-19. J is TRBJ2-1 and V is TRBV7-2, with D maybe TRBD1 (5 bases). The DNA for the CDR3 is TGTGCCAGCAGCTTAGGGGGCAGGGACAATGAGCAGTTCTTC. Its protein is CASSLGGRDNEQFF.